This record looks at one T cell receptor (beta chain) sequence and its context. This clonotype has just a few counts. Its antigen specificity is not known. No base quality values were provided; no much bigger clone lies one nucleotide off. The data originate from a study of identical twins (dated by TCRdb to the mid-2010s). At the level of the whole study: To test whether fetal clonotypes persist, this study deep-sequenced TCR alpha and beta repertoires from monozygotic twins, from unrelated adults of various ages, and from cord blood. To rule out contamination, replicate twin experiments were performed at different times with different library preparation protocols.

General study outcomes and caveats: Recombination models systematically underestimated out-of-frame TCR alpha sharing in monozygotic twins but agreed with sharing between unrelated individuals. Because the same donors could not be followed over many years, the conclusions relied on cross-sectional statistical analysis. Out-of-frame TCR alpha sequences shared between twins showed an excess of low generation-probability sequences compared with coincidental sharing between unrelated individuals. The excess sharing between twins in beta out-of-frame sequences was weaker because fewer shared sequences reduced the signal-to-noise ratio. Invariant T cells such as MAIT and iNKT could partly confound zero-insertion analyses, although diverse VJ usage argued against such confounding for most clonotypes. Fewer insertions were carried by abundant cord blood beta clonotypes, a similar but weaker trend appeared in young adult naive repertoires, and no such trend appeared in memory repertoires.

Including cysteine and phenylalanine, the CDR3 has 16 amino acids. Of all the DNA, just the CDR3 is kept, 48 bases in frame from base 1. CDR1 and CDR2, per the germline V gene, are SGHRS and YFSETQ. Germline trimming: 0 bases from V, 3 bases from J; junction bases outside gene matches: 5. Library generation was performed with 5' RACE. Sequencing was carried out with an Illumina HiSeq 2000. Template switching added a universal primer binding site, and the final cDNA carried a unique molecular identifier that allowed TCR cDNA molecules to be counted accurately. First-strand cDNA for TCR alpha and beta chains was synthesized from specific primers in the conserved constant-segment region. To control for contamination, every cDNA library carried two barcodes: a SMART-Mk sample barcode plus Illumina barcodes. Two successive PCR steps introduced TruSeq adapter sequences along with Illumina sample barcodes. Sequencing of the TCR alpha and beta cDNA libraries was done on the Illumina HiSeq platform using custom primers. The authors' analysis ran thus. MiGEC processed the raw reads to extract unique molecular identifiers, while MiXCR was used to determine the CDR3 positions. For each individual, recombination models were inferred using an EM algorithm with the repgenHMM and IGoR tools. Shared clonotype analysis was performed with the tcR package in R, normalizing sharing by the product of cloneset sizes. To study raw recombination free of thymic and clonal selection effects, out-of-frame nonproductive sequences were analyzed. TCRdb handled the public reads itself, with Q25 trimming in fastp and clone calling in MiXCR, and kept productive beta chains. Every distinct CDR3 protein forms one entry, paired with its most common genes and DNA. For this entry, the V and J calls and clone size follow TCRdb and not the study's own pipeline. This sample holds some 1,600,000 distinct CDR3 sequences; about 32% were observed only once. The ten largest make up 0.25% to 0.3% of the sample.

Only healthy Caucasian donors were included. Sequenced: cord blood. The TCR sequence derives from a newborn girl in good health. Recombination joined TRBV5-1 with TRBJ2-1, with TRBD2 matching 8 junction bases. The nucleotide sequence reads TGCGCCAGCAGCTTGGGAGGTAGCGGGGTCTACAATGAGCAGTTCTTC. Its coded protein is CASSLGGSGVYNEQFF. Beyond the CDR3, the reference TRBV5-1 and TRBJ2-1 genes provide the residues; the full variable domain reads: KAGVTQTPRYLIKTRGQQVTLSCSPISGHRSVSWYQQTPGQGLQFLFEYFSETQRNKGNFPGRFSGRQFSNSRSEMNVSTLELGDSALYLCASSLGGSGVYNEQFFGPGTRLTVL.